Listed below are T cell receptor beta chains from one sample, sequenced in a study of T cell clusters in autoimmune cytopenias. TCRdb re-analyzed the multiplex PCR reads; it lists each CDR3 protein once, without DNA. The sample has over 7,000 distinct CDR3 sequences. Sequencing input: peripheral blood. The receptors originated from a human donor with an autoimmune cytopenia or autoimmune hepatitis (not recorded which). The CDR3 runs from the conserved cysteine through the conserved F or W. Rows give clone size only sometimes, using once, few, many, or a class for an expanded clone.

abundance | len | j_gene | v_gene | CDR3aa
medium-sized | 12 | TRBJ1-2 | TRBV30 | CAWETTGYGYTF
. | 19 | TRBJ2-1 | TRBV6-5 | CASSYPTLGTSGGVDEQFF
. | 15 | TRBJ2-1 | TRBV11-2 | CASSLGPVVVGEQFF
. | 15 | TRBJ1-5 | TRBV7-2 | CASSLGRGGIQPQHF
. | 21 | TRBJ2-3 | TRBV11-3 | CASSHGGYFDGGRRHIDTQYF
medium-sized | 12 | TRBJ1-6 | TRBV20-1 | CSASGSNSPLHF
medium-sized | 14 | TRBJ2-1 | TRBV20-1 | CSARIAGVSHEQFF
. | 16 | TRBJ2-1 | TRBV28 | CASSFLAGAYYNEQFF
medium-sized | 13 | TRBJ2-1 | TRBV7-9 | CASSFPGVNEQFF
medium-sized | 14 | TRBJ2-5 | TRBV10-3 | CAISESGSQETQYF
medium-sized | 12 | TRBJ1-5 | TRBV7-9 | CASSTDNQPQHF
. | 15 | TRBJ1-1 | TRBV5-6 | CASSFGRGRGTEAFF
. | 13 | TRBJ1-5 | TRBV20-1 | CSASQGAWEPQHF
. | 12 | TRBJ1-2 | TRBV6-6 | CAGVGEGGGYTF
. | 14 | TRBJ1-1 | TRBV15 | CATSRSRLNTEAFF
medium-sized | 13 | TRBJ2-1 | TRBV5-4 | CASSLAGGNEQFF
medium-sized | 14 | TRBJ1-2 | TRBV12-3/TRBV12-4 | CASREDRINYGYTF
medium-sized | 13 | TRBJ2-7 | TRBV11-2 | CASSLAVFYEQYF
medium-sized | 11 | TRBJ2-7 | TRBV6-5 | CASSKSGKQYF
. | 13 | TRBJ2-3 | TRBV29-1 | CSVVAGVPDTQYF
. | 15 | TRBJ2-2 | TRBV4-1 | CASSQGLSNTGELFF
medium-sized | 13 | TRBJ1-2 | TRBV7-2 | CASSLTEIYGYTF
. | 15 | TRBJ2-5 | TRBV11-2 | CASSLSRGIVETQYF
. | 15 | TRBJ1-6 | TRBV18 | CASSPTGATQSPLHF
. | 12 | TRBJ2-7 | TRBV2 | CASSEGMGEQYF
. | 15 | TRBJ1-6 | TRBV6-1 | CASSEIAGNNSPLHF
. | 12 | TRBJ2-2 | TRBV7-9 | CASSLNTGELFF
. | 17 | TRBJ1-6 | TRBV27 | CASGPNRGLSYNSPLHF